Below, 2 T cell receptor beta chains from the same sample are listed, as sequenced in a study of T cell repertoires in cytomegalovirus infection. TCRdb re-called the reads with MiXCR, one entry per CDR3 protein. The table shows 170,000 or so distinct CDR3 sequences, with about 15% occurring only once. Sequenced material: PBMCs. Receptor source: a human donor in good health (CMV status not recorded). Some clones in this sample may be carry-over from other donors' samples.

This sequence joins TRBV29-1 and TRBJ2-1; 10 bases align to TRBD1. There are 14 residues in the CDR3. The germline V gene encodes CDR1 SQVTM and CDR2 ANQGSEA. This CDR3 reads CTTKSGTGVNEQFF. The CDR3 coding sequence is TGCACCACCAAGTCCGGGACAGGGGTCAATGAGCAGTTCTTC.

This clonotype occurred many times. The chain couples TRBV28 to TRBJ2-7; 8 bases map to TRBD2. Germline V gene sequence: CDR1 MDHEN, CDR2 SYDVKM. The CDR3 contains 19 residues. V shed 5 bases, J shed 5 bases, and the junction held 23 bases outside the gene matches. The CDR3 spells CASSPLPFSFKRGMNEQYF. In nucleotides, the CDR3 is TGTGCCAGCAGTCCCCTTCCGTTTTCTTTTAAGCGGGGGATGAACGAGCAGTACTTC.